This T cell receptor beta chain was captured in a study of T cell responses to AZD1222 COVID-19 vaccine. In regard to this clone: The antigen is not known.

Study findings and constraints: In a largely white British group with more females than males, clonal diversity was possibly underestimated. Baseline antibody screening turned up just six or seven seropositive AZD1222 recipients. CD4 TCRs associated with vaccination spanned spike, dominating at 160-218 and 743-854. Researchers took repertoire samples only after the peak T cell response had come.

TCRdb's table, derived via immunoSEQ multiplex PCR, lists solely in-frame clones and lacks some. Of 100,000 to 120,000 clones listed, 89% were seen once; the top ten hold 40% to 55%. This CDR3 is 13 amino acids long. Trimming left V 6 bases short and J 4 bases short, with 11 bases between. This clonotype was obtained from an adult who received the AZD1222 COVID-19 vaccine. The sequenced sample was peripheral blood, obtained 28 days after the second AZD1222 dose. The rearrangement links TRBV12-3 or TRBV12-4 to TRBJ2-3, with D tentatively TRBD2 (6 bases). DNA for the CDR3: TGTGCCAGCAGCGGAGGGCCCTCAGATACGCAGTATTTT. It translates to CASSGGPSDTQYF.